Following are 17 T cell receptor beta chains from one sample sequenced in a study of shared clonotypes between healthy human individuals. Produced via immunoSEQ multiplex PCR; TCRdb's table is partial and in-frame only. The sample includes more than 2,000,000 clones, more than 80% of them seen just once. Sequencing was performed on naive CD4+ T cells sorted from blood. The subset here: CD45RA+ positively selected. The receptors derive from a man between 18 and 35 years old in good health.

The chain carries TRBV4-1 and TRBJ2-7; TRBD2 is a possible D gene (6 bases). With 3 bases removed from V and 6 bases from J, the gap between germline ends came to 12 bases. From germline, CDR1 is MGHRA and CDR2 YSYEKL. This CDR3 is built from 13 residues. CDR3 residues: CASSQTVAAEQYF. CDR3 coding DNA: TGCGCCAGCAGCCAGACTGTAGCGGCCGAGCAGTACTTC.

CDR3 in amino acids: CASSTATGIHSPLHF. DNA of the CDR3: TGTGCCAGTAGTACAGCAACCGGGATCCATTCACCCCTCCACTTT. V is TRBV19 and J is TRBJ1-6, with D unclear. This CDR3 has 15 residues. V shed 4 bases and J shed 8 bases, with 15 bases lying between them. The germline V gene encodes CDR1 LNHDA and CDR2 SQIVND (reference sequence). The whole variable domain, filled in from reference TRBV19 and TRBJ1-6, reads DGGITQSPKYLFRKEGQNVTLSCEQNLNHDAMYWYRQDPGQGLRLIYYSQIVNDFQKGDIAEGYSVSREKKESFPLTVTSAQKNPTAFYLCASSTATGIHSPLHFGNGTRLTVT.

This clone was seen only once. The chain joins TRBV7-2 to TRBJ1-5; perhaps TRBD1 as D (5 bases). The CDR3 runs 17 residues. V shed 1 base and J shed 3 bases, with 16 bases lying between them. Germline assignment: CDR1 SGHTA and CDR2 FQGNSA. CDR3 DNA sequence: TGTGCCAGCAGCTTAGTGGGCGGGGGACTGCACAATCAGCCCCAGCATTTT. It encodes CASSLVGGGLHNQPQHF.

This chain uses TRBV15 with TRBJ2-7, with a tentative D call TRBD2 (6 bases). CDR1 is LNHNV, CDR2 YYDKDF, per germline (reference sequence). The CDR3 is 14 residues long. V gave up 5 bases and J gave up 0 bases, with 11 bases separating them. Here the CDR3 reads CATSLGGTSYEQYF. The DNA for the CDR3 is TGTGCCACCAGCCTCGGCGGGACCTCCTACGAGCAGTACTTC.

This chain uses TRBV11-2 with TRBJ2-1; 7 bases match TRBD2. The CDR3 contains 17 residues. Trimming took 5 bases from V and 4 from J; bases not matched to a gene: 14. Per the germline V gene, CDR1 is SGHAT and CDR2 is FQNNGV. DNA for the CDR3: TGTGCCAGCAGCCAGAGCCTACTAGCGAAGGAATACAATGAGCAGTTCTTC. It is translated as CASSQSLLAKEYNEQFF.

This clone was counted once. V and J are TRBV5-6 and TRBJ2-3, with 7 bases matching TRBD1. The junction had 2 bases not matched to a gene; V was cut back by 3 bases and J by 1 base. Germline-derived CDR1 and CDR2 are SGHDT and YYEEEE. CDR3 length equals 14 residues. In nucleotides, the CDR3 is TGTGCCAGCAGCTACGACAGGGGCACAGATACGCAGTATTTT. This codes for CASSYDRGTDTQYF.

This chain joins TRBV5-4 and TRBJ1-4, with D possibly being TRBD1 (6 bases). Per the germline V gene, CDR1 is SGHNT and CDR2 is YYREEE (reference sequence). The CDR3 covers 15 residues. The V end was cut by 4 bases, the J end by 0 bases, with 10 bases between. The CDR3 nucleotides are TGTGCCAGCAGCCTTACAGGGTCAACTAATGAAAAACTGTTTTTT. The encoded protein is CASSLTGSTNEKLFF.

Comment on this clone: In the same sample, other DNA sequences code for this CDR3. The chain is built from TRBV5-1 and TRBJ2-1, with TRBD2 matching 13 bases. The trim removed 3 bases at V and 4 bases at J, leaving 4 bases unmatched. Germline V gene lookup returns CDR1 SGHRS and CDR2 YFSETQ. CDR3 length: 16 residues. The CDR3 DNA reads as TGCGCCAGCAGCTCACCGGGACTAGCGGGATACAATGAGCAGTTCTTC. It encodes CASSSPGLAGYNEQFF.

This clone appeared once. V gene TRBV6-1 combines with J gene TRBJ2-7; 9 bases fit TRBD2. CDR3 length: 15 amino acids. CDR1 is MNHNS, CDR2 SASEGT, per germline. Trimming cost V 4 bases and J 2 bases; bases outside gene matches: 6. DNA for the CDR3: TGTGCCAGCAGTGGTCTGACTAGCGGAGCCTACGAGCAGTACTTC. This codes for CASSGLTSGAYEQYF.

This chain joins TRBV7-2 and TRBJ2-7; 7 bases fit TRBD1. Germline lookup yields CDR1 SGHTA and CDR2 FQGNSA. V dropped 1 base and J dropped 5; count of bases not matched to a gene: 11. This CDR3 has 16 amino acids. The CDR3 spells CASSLEGAKLLHEQYF. CDR3 nucleotide sequence: TGTGCCAGCAGCTTAGAGGGGGCGAAACTACTCCACGAGCAGTACTTC.

The chain employs TRBV6-5 and TRBJ2-5; no reliable D call. The DNA matches TRBJ2-7 better at its end, which makes the J call doubtful. CDR1 is MNHEY and CDR2 is SVGAGI in the germline V gene. CDR3 length: 14 amino acids. The CDR3 sequence: CASNPSRSSYEQYF. As DNA, the CDR3 is TGTGCCAGCAACCCCTCGCGTAGCTCCTACGAGCAGTACTTC.

The chain couples TRBV5-1 to TRBJ1-1; no definite D call. The CDR3 runs to 15 residues. The V end lost 0 bases, the J end lost 4 bases, and 13 bases lay between the germline ends. Germline loops: CDR1 SGHRS, CDR2 YFSETQ. The CDR3 region is CASSLVEGVGTEAFF. As DNA, the CDR3 is TGCGCCAGCAGCTTGGTGGAGGGCGTTGGCACTGAAGCTTTCTTT.

Regarding this clone: Other DNA sequences in this specimen translate into the identical CDR3. Here the CDR3 reads CASSLGDRGQETQYF. The DNA of the CDR3 is TGTGCCAGCAGCCTTGGGGACAGGGGTCAAGAGACCCAGTACTTC. This chain joins TRBV11-3 and TRBJ2-5; 10 bases align to TRBD1. The CDR3 length is 15 residues. V lost 5 bases to trimming and J lost 2 bases; unmatched junction nucleotides: 5. Germline V gives CDR1 SGHNT, CDR2 YENEEA. Combining the CDR3 with reference TRBV11-3 and TRBJ2-5 gives the whole variable domain EAGVVQSPRYKIIEKKQPVAFWCNPISGHNTLYWYLQNLGQGPELLIRYENEEAVDDSQLPKDRFSAERLKGVDSTLKIQPAELGDSAVYLCASSLGDRGQETQYFGPGTRLLVL.

The V gene is TRBV2, the J gene TRBJ2-7; 8 bases agree with TRBD1. CDR1 and CDR2 from the germline V gene are SNHLY and FYNNEI. With V trimmed by 7 bases and J by 9 bases, 8 bases remained unmatched. This CDR3 spans 12 amino acids. CDR3 protein: CASNSQGAGQYF. The CDR3 DNA reads as TGTGCCAGCAACTCTCAGGGGGCTGGGCAGTACTTC.

This clone has just a few counts. The V call is TRBV7-9, the J call TRBJ1-5; D perhaps matches TRBD1 (5 bases). The germline gives CDR1 SEHNR, CDR2 FQNEAQ (reference sequence). The CDR3 sequence is 14 residues long. V gave up 7 bases and J gave up 0 bases, with 10 bases separating them. The CDR3 DNA is TGTGCCAGCAATGAGGGGAATAGCAATCAGCCCCAGCATTTT. This codes for CASNEGNSNQPQHF. The full variable domain, its missing parts supplied by reference TRBV7-9 and TRBJ1-5, is DTGVSQNPRHKITKRGQNVTFRCDPISEHNRLYWYRQTLGQGPEFLTYFQNEAQLEKSRLLSDRFSAERPKGSFSTLEIQRTEQGDSAMYLCASNEGNSNQPQHFGDGTRLSIL.

Concerning this clone: A junction boundary mismatches the germline segment, possibly from a read error. The chain has TRBV7-7 and TRBJ2-5, with 7 nucleotides matching TRBD1. Germline V CDR1 and CDR2: SSHAT, FNYEAQ (reference sequence). The CDR3 has 13 residues. The CDR3 spells CASSRDRAETQYF. The CDR3 DNA is TGTGCTAGCAGCCGAGACAGGGCAGAGACCCAGTACTTC.

The CDR3 loop reads CASTPLREIGELFF. As DNA, the CDR3 is TGTGCCAGCACACCCTTGCGGGAAATCGGGGAGCTGTTTTTT. The genes are TRBV7-6 and TRBJ2-2, with a weak D call TRBD2 (6 bases). Germline lookup yields CDR1 SGHVS and CDR2 FNYEAQ. This CDR3 contains 14 residues. V was shortened by 7 bases and J by 7 bases, with 16 bases between the two germline ends. Looking up the rest from reference TRBV7-6 and TRBJ2-2 gives the full variable domain: GAGVSQSPRYKVTKRGQDVALRCDPISGHVSLYWYRQALGQGPEFLTYFNYEAQQDKSGLPNDRFSAERPEGSISTLTIQRTEQRDSAMYRCASTPLREIGELFFGEGSRLTVL.